The present TCR beta chain was sequenced within a study of cytomegalovirus exposure and HLA in healthy donors. Study-level findings and limits: Researchers reported in a later analysis that a missense DCLRE1C variant was tied to TCR beta V- and J-gene trimming.

V lost 6 bases to trimming and J lost 2 bases, with 17 bases between them. This CDR3 contains 15 residues. Germline CDR1 MDHEN, CDR2 SYDVKM. On this clone itself: Its antigen remains unidentified.

The PCR contained 60 Vbeta and 13 Jbeta primers. Some clones are missing from TCRdb's copy, which holds only in-frame ones; the method was immunoSEQ multiplex PCR. In the table there are about 120,000 clones, roughly 79% of which are singletons. This chain links TRBV28 with TRBJ2-7; D perhaps matches TRBD2 (6 bases). The TCR sequence derives from a woman between 40 and 55 years old in good health and CMV-seronegative. Sequences were obtained from PBMCs. The CDR3 DNA reads as TGTGCCAGCAGGGGACCGGGACTGATAACCTACGAGCAGTACTTC. This translates into CASRGPGLITYEQYF.